The rows below give T cell receptor beta chains drawn from one sample of a study of T cells in pancreatic ductal adenocarcinoma. Produced via immunoSEQ multiplex PCR; TCRdb's table is partial and in-frame only. Here the sample spans 15,000 to 20,000 clones, roughly 86% being singletons. The sample consisted of PBMCs. The receptor source for this set is a human donor with pancreatic ductal adenocarcinoma. CDR3s include the opening cysteine and the closing phenylalanine or tryptophan. D genes are given only for firm matches. Clone size is shown for a subset of rows, as once, few, many or a class of expanded clone.

J gene: TRBJ2-6; clone size: -; D gene: TRBD2; V gene: TRBV7-2; CDR3 protein: CASRREAGANVLTF; CDR3 DNA: TGTGCCAGCCGTCGGGAGGCTGGGGCCAACGTCCTGACTTTC
J gene: TRBJ1-2; clone size: -; D gene: -; V gene: TRBV11-1; CDR3 protein: CASSLGRGDGYTF; CDR3 DNA: TGTGCCAGCAGCTTAGGTCGCGGGGATGGCTACACCTTC
J gene: TRBJ2-1; clone size: -; D gene: TRBD1; V gene: TRBV28; CDR3 protein: CASSPTPSGQVHYNEQFF; CDR3 DNA: TGTGCCAGCAGTCCCACCCCTTCCGGACAGGTACACTACAATGAGCAGTTCTTC
J gene: TRBJ1-1; clone size: -; D gene: TRBD1; V gene: TRBV5-4; CDR3 protein: CASSPVRGLTEAFF; CDR3 DNA: TGTGCCAGCAGCCCCGTAAGGGGGCTGACTGAAGCTTTCTTT
J gene: TRBJ2-6; clone size: -; D gene: -; V gene: TRBV5-3; CDR3 protein: CARSLSLGEGSGANVLTF; CDR3 DNA: TGTGCCAGAAGCTTGAGCCTTGGTGAGGGCTCTGGGGCCAACGTCCTGACTTTC
J gene: TRBJ2-5; clone size: once; D gene: TRBD1; V gene: TRBV4-2; CDR3 protein: CASSQGSGQGTETQYF; CDR3 DNA: TGTGCCAGCAGCCAGGGCTCGGGACAGGGAACGGAGACCCAGTACTTC
J gene: TRBJ1-1; clone size: -; D gene: -; V gene: TRBV14; CDR3 protein: CASSPLGGSFSEAFF; CDR3 DNA: TGTGCCAGCAGCCCACTGGGGGGGTCATTTTCTGAAGCTTTCTTT
J gene: TRBJ2-5; clone size: -; D gene: TRBD1; V gene: TRBV29-1; CDR3 protein: CSGLDRGETQYF; CDR3 DNA: TGCAGCGGGTTGGACAGGGGTGAGACCCAGTACTTC
J gene: TRBJ1-2; clone size: -; D gene: -; V gene: TRBV4-3; CDR3 protein: CASSQDQGQLNYGYTF; CDR3 DNA: TGCGCCAGCAGCCAAGATCAGGGGCAGCTGAACTATGGCTACACCTTC
J gene: TRBJ1-1; clone size: -; D gene: TRBD1; V gene: TRBV7-6; CDR3 protein: CASSLQGASTEAFF; CDR3 DNA: TGTGCCAGCAGCTTACAGGGGGCTAGCACTGAAGCTTTCTTT
J gene: TRBJ1-2; clone size: -; D gene: -; V gene: TRBV7-9; CDR3 protein: CASSLAGSGGYTF; CDR3 DNA: TGTGCCAGCAGCTTAGCCGGCAGCGGAGGCTACACCTTC
J gene: TRBJ2-7; clone size: -; D gene: TRBD1; V gene: TRBV28; CDR3 protein: CASSPGQGGYEQYF; CDR3 DNA: TGTGCCAGCAGTCCAGGACAGGGGGGCTACGAGCAGTACTTC
J gene: TRBJ2-1; clone size: -; D gene: -; V gene: TRBV29-1; CDR3 protein: CSVRDRGWDNEQFF; CDR3 DNA: TGCAGCGTTCGCGACCGGGGGTGGGACAATGAGCAGTTCTTC
J gene: TRBJ2-7; clone size: -; D gene: -; V gene: TRBV30; CDR3 protein: CAWSVDMQGQQYF; CDR3 DNA: TGTGCCTGGAGTGTAGATATGCAGGGGCAGCAGTACTTC
J gene: TRBJ1-1; clone size: -; D gene: -; V gene: TRBV7-9; CDR3 protein: CASSLGPGSLNTEAFF; CDR3 DNA: TGTGCCAGCAGCTTGGGCCCTGGCAGCCTGAACACTGAAGCTTTCTTT
J gene: TRBJ2-2; clone size: -; D gene: -; V gene: TRBV19; CDR3 protein: CASTAMDTTGELFF; CDR3 DNA: TGTGCCAGTACCGCCATGGACACCACCGGGGAGCTGTTTTTT
J gene: TRBJ2-7; clone size: -; D gene: TRBD1; V gene: TRBV28; CDR3 protein: CASGLEEKTGTAYEQYF; CDR3 DNA: TGTGCCAGCGGATTGGAGGAAAAGACCGGGACAGCCTACGAGCAGTACTTC
J gene: TRBJ1-1; clone size: -; D gene: -; V gene: TRBV6-5; CDR3 protein: CASSLQGGTSEAFF; CDR3 DNA: TGTGCCAGCAGCCTACAGGGTGGGACCTCTGAAGCTTTCTTT
J gene: TRBJ2-3; clone size: -; D gene: TRBD2; V gene: TRBV10-1; CDR3 protein: CASSESRLAMVTSTDTQYF; CDR3 DNA: TGCGCCAGCAGTGAGTCAAGACTAGCGATGGTTACTAGCACAGATACGCAGTATTTT
J gene: TRBJ2-5; clone size: -; D gene: TRBD2; V gene: TRBV11-2; CDR3 protein: CASSRPSGGSETQYF; CDR3 DNA: TGTGCCAGCAGCCGTCCTAGCGGGGGGTCGGAGACCCAGTACTTC
J gene: TRBJ2-3; clone size: -; D gene: -; V gene: TRBV15; CDR3 protein: CATSRPRGDTQYF; CDR3 DNA: TGTGCCACCAGCAGGCCGAGGGGGGATACGCAGTATTTT